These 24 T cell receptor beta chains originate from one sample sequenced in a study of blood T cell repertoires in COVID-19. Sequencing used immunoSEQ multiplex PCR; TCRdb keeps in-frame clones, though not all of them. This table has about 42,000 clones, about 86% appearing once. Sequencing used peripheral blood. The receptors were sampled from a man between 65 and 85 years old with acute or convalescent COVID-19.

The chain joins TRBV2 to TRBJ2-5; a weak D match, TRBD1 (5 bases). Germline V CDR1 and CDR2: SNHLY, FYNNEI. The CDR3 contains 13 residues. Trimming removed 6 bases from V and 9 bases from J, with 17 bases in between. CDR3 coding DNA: TGTGCCAGCAGCGAAATGGGCCAGGGTGCCCAGTACTTC. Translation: CASSEMGQGAQYF.

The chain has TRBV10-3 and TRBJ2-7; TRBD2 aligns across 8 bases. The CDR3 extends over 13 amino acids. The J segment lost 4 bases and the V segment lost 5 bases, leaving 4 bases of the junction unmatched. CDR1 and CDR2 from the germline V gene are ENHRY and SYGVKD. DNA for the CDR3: TGTGCCATCAGTCGGGAGGGCATTTACGAGCAGTACTTC. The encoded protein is CAISREGIYEQYF.

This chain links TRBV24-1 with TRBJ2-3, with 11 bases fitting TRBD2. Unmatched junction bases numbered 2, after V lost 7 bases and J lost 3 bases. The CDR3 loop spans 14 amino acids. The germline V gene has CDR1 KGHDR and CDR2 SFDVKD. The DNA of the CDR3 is TGTGCCACCAGAAGACTAGCGGGGACAGATACGCAGTATTTT. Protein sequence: CATRRLAGTDTQYF.

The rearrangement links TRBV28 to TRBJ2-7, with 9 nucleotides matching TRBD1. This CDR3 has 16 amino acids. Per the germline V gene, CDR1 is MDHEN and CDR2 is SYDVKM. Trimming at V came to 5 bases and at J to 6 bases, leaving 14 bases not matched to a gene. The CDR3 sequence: CASSRTTGGGGSEQYF. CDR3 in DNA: TGTGCCAGCAGTCGGACGACAGGGGGAGGTGGATCCGAGCAGTACTTC.

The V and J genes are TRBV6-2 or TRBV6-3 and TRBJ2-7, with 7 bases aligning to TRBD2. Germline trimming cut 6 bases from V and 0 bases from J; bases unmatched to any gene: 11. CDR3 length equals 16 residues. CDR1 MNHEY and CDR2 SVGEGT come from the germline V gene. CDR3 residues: CASRYPSGESSYEQYF. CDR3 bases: TGTGCCAGCAGATACCCAAGCGGGGAAAGCTCCTACGAGCAGTACTTC.

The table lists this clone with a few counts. The CDR3 sequence: CASRPTSGGAGSYNEQFF. CDR3 coding DNA: TGTGCCAGCAGGCCGACTAGCGGGGGGGCTGGGTCCTACAATGAGCAGTTCTTC. The V and J genes are TRBV27 and TRBJ2-1, with TRBD2 matching over 14 bases. V was clipped by 6 bases and J by 1 base; unmatched bases: 8. This CDR3 region has 18 residues. Germline CDR1 and CDR2: MNHEY and SMNVEV (reference sequence).

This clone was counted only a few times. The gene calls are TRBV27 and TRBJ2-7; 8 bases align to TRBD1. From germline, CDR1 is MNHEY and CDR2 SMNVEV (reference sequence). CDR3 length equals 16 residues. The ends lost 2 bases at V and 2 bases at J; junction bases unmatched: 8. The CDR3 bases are TGTGCCAGCAGTTTAGATGGGCAGGGGGCCACCTACGAGCAGTACTTC. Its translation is CASSLDGQGATYEQYF.

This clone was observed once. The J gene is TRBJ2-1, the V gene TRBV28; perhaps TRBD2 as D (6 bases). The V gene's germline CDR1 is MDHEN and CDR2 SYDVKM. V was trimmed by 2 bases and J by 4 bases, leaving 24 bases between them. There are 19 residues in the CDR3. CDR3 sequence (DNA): TGTGCCAGCAGTTTAACCCCTATTGGGGACTTTCACCGATACAATGAGCAGTTCTTC. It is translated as CASSLTPIGDFHRYNEQFF.

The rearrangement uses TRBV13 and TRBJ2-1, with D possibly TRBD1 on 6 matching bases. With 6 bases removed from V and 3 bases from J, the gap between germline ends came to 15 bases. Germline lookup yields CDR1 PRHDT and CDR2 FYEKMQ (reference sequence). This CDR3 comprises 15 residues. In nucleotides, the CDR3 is TGTGCCAGCAGTTTTAGAGGGGGAAACTACAATGAGCAGTTCTTC. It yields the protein CASSFRGGNYNEQFF.

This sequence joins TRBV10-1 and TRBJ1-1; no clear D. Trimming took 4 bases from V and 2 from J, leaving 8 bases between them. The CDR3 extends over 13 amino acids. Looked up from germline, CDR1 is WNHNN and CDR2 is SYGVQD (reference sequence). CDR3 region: CASSVRTNTEAFF. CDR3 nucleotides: TGCGCCAGCAGTGTACGGACTAACACTGAAGCTTTCTTT.

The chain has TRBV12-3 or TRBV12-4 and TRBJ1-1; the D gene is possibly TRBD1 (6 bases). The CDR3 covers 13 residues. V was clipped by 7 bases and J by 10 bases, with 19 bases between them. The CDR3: CASTTWGGSGAFF. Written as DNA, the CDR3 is TGTGCCAGCACCACCTGGGGGGGCTCGGGAGCTTTCTTT.

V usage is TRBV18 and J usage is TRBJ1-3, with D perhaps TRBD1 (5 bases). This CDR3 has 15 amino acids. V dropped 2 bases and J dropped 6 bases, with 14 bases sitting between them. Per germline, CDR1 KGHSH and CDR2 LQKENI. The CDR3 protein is CASSPGTGGENTIYF. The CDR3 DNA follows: TGTGCCAGCTCACCAGGGACCGGAGGGGAAAACACCATATATTTT. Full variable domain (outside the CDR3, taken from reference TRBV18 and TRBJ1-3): NAGVMQNPRHLVRRRGQEARLRCSPMKGHSHVYWYRQLPEEGLKFMVYLQKENIIDESGMPKERFSAEFPKEGPSILRIQQVVRGDSAAYFCASSPGTGGENTIYFGEGSWLTVV.

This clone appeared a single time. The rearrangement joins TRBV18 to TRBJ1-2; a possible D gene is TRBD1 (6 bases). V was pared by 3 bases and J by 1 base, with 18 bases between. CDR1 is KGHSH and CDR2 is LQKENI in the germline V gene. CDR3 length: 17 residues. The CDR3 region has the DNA TGTGCCAGCTCACCTTATTCCGGGACACAAAGTAACTATGGCTACACCTTC. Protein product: CASSPYSGTQSNYGYTF.

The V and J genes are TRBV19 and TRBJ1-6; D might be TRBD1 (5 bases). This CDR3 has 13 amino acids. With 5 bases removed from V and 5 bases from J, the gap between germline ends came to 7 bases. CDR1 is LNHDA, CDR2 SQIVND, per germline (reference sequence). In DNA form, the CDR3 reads TGTGCCAGTAGTGGCAGGGATAATTCACCCCTCCACTTT. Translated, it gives CASSGRDNSPLHF.

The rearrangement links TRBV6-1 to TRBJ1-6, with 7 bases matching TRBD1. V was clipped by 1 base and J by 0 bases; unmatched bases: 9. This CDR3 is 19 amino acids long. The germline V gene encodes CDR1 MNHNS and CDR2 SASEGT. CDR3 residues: CASSEVSTGAHSYNSPLHF. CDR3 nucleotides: TGTGCCAGCAGTGAAGTCAGTACAGGGGCTCACTCCTATAATTCACCCCTCCACTTT.

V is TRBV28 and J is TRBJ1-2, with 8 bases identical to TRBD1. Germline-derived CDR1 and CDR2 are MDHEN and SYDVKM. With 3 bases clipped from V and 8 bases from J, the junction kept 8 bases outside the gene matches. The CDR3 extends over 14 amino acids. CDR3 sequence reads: CASSLTGDLRGYTF. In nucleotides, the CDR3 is TGTGCCAGCAGTTTGACAGGGGACCTAAGGGGCTACACCTTC.

CDR3 sequence (DNA): TGTGCCAGCAGCCAGGGACAGGGGGCTCTGGAGACCCAGTACTTC. This sequence encodes CASSQGQGALETQYF. This chain connects TRBV3-1 (or the pseudogene TRBV3-2) to TRBJ2-5, with TRBD1 matching over 12 bases. V was pared by 3 bases and J by 5 bases, with 4 bases of the junction left unmatched. This CDR3 contains 15 residues. From germline, CDR1 is LGHDT and CDR2 YNNKEL (reference sequence).

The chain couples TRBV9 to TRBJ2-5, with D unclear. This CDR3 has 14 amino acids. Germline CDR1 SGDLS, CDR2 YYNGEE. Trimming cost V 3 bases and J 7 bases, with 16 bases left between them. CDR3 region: CASSAQVGPATQYF. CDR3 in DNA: TGTGCCAGCAGCGCTCAGGTGGGCCCAGCGACCCAGTACTTC.

Here the CDR3 DNA reads TGTGCCATCAGTGAGTCGGATTGGACAGCGAACACTGAAGCTTTCTTT. Amino acid sequence: CAISESDWTANTEAFF. The rearrangement uses TRBV10-3 and TRBJ1-1; tentative D call: TRBD1 (6 bases). This CDR3 spans 16 amino acids. Trimming left V 0 bases short and J 1 base short, with 12 bases between. Germline V lookup: CDR1 ENHRY, CDR2 SYGVKD.

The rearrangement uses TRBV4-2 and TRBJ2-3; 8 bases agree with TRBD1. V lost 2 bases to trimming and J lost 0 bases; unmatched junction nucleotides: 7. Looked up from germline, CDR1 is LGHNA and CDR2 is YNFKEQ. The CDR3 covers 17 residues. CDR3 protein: CASSQPLGQGSTDTQYF. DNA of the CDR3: TGTGCCAGCAGCCAACCCCTCGGACAGGGAAGCACAGATACGCAGTATTTT.

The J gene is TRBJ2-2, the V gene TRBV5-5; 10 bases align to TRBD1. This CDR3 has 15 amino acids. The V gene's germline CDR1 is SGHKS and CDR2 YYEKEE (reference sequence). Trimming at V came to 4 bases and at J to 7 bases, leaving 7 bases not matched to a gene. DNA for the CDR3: TGTGCCAGCAGCCCCCGGGACAGGGGAGGCGGGGAGCTGTTTTTT. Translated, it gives CASSPRDRGGGELFF.

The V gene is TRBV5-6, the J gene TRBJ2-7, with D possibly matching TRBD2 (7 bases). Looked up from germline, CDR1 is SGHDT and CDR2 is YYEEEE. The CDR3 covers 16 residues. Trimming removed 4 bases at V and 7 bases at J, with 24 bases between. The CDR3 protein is CASSRRGEGIVEEQYF. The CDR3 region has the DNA TGTGCCAGCAGCCGGAGGGGGGAGGGTATCGTGGAAGAGCAGTACTTC.

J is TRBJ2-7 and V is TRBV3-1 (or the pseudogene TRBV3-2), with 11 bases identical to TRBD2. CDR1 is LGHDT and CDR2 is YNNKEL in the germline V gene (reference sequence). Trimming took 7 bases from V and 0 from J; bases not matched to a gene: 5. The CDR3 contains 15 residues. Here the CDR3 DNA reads TGTGCCAGCACTATGGGACTAGCGGTCTCCTACGAGCAGTACTTC. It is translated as CASTMGLAVSYEQYF.

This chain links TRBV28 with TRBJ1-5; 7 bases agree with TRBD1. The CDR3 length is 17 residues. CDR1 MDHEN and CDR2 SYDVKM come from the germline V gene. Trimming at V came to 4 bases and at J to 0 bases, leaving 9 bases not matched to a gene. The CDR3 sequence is CASSSPPGQNSNQPQHF. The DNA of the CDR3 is TGTGCCAGCAGTTCTCCCCCGGGACAGAATAGCAATCAGCCCCAGCATTTT.